These T cell receptor beta chains were read from a single sample in a study of T cell responses to AZD1222 COVID-19 vaccine. The repertoire was sequenced with immunoSEQ multiplex PCR; TCRdb's copy has only in-frame clones and lacks some. The data hold roughly 100,000 clones, with 75% to 90% observed a single time. Material: peripheral blood, obtained on day 0 of AZD1222 vaccination. All receptors come from an adult in good health. CDR3s include the opening cysteine and the closing phenylalanine or tryptophan. D genes are given only for firm matches. Expanded clones are given a class, and other clones once, few, many or no size at all.

>TRBJ2-1|NA|NA|TRBV6-2/TRBV6-3
TGTGCCAGCAGTTATTCTCCTTCCTACAATGAGCAGTTCTTC
CASSYSPSYNEQFF
>TRBJ2-2|NA|NA|TRBV4-3
TGCGCCAGCAGCCAAGTGTGGGGTACCGGGGAGCTGTTTTTT
CASSQVWGTGELFF
>TRBJ1-1|NA|NA|TRBV4-3
TGCGCCAGCAGCCAAGATGCCGGGAGGACTGAAGCTTTCTTT
CASSQDAGRTEAFF
>TRBJ1-1|NA|NA|TRBV7-9
TGTGCCAGCAGCTTAGCGTCAGGGACTGAAGCTTTCTTT
CASSLASGTEAFF
>TRBJ1-5|few|NA|TRBV7-9
TGTGCCAGCAGCCCCCTAAACCAGCCCCAGCATTTT
CASSPLNQPQHF
>TRBJ2-7|NA|NA|TRBV7-9
TGTGCCAGCAGCCCGGGCCCGGAACCCCGCGAGCAGTACTTC
CASSPGPEPREQYF
>TRBJ2-7|NA|TRBD2|TRBV10-2
TGCGCCAGCAGTCGGACTAGCGGGGCCTCCTACGAGCAGTACTTC
CASSRTSGASYEQYF
>TRBJ2-7|NA|NA|TRBV6-1
TGTGCCAGCAGTGACGTTAGAAGGGAGCAGTACTTC
CASSDVRREQYF
>TRBJ2-1|NA|NA|TRBV28
TGTGCCAGCAGAAAGGGGGTGGCGATGGTCAATGAGCAGTTCTTC
CASRKGVAMVNEQFF
>TRBJ2-7|NA|NA|TRBV28
TGTGCCAGCAGTCCCCATTACGAGCAGTACTTC
CASSPHYEQYF
>TRBJ1-1|NA|NA|TRBV29-1
TGCAGCGTTCGGTCAGGGGCTGGGACTGAAGCTTTCTTT
CSVRSGAGTEAFF
>TRBJ2-1|NA|NA|TRBV18
TGTGCCAGCTCACGGGAAGGCTCCTACAATGAGCAGTTCTTC
CASSREGSYNEQFF
>TRBJ2-7|NA|NA|TRBV3-1/TRBV3-2
TGTGCCAGCGGTCAGGCGTCCTACGAGCAGTACTTC
CASGQASYEQYF
>TRBJ1-1|once|TRBD1|TRBV7-9
TGTGCCAGCAGCTCCGGGACAGCAAACACTGAAGCTTTCTTT
CASSSGTANTEAFF
>TRBJ2-3|NA|TRBD2|TRBV5-1
TGCGCCAGCAGCTTGGCGAAGTGGGAGGGCCGTACAGATACGCAGTATTTT
CASSLAKWEGRTDTQYF
>TRBJ2-7|once|NA|TRBV4-1
TGCGCCAGCAGCCCGACGGACCACTACGAGCAGTACTTC
CASSPTDHYEQYF
>TRBJ1-5|NA|TRBD1|TRBV25-1
TGTGCCAGCAGTGAACACGGACAGGGTAGCAATCAGCCCCAGCATTTT
CASSEHGQGSNQPQHF
>TRBJ2-5|NA|NA|TRBV3-1/TRBV3-2
TGTGCCAGCAGCCAAGTGCAGGGAGTTGGCGAGACCCAGTACTTC
CASSQVQGVGETQYF
>TRBJ1-1|NA|NA|TRBV11-2
TGTGCCAGCAGCTTAGACCCCGGGGGCTACACTGAAGCTTTCTTT
CASSLDPGGYTEAFF
>TRBJ2-7|NA|NA|TRBV7-2
TGTGCCAGCGGGCCGGGCCCCTACGAGCAGTACTTC
CASGPGPYEQYF
>TRBJ1-1|NA|NA|TRBV18
TGTGCCAGCTCATGGGGGGAGGCAGGAAGGAACACTGAAGCTTTCTTT
CASSWGEAGRNTEAFF
>TRBJ2-7|NA|TRBD2|TRBV27
TGTGCCAGCAGTTTATCGAAGGCTAGCGGGAGGGCCGGCTACGAGCAGTACTTC
CASSLSKASGRAGYEQYF
>TRBJ1-2|NA|NA|TRBV28
TGTGCCAGCAGTTTAACCGCAGGGGCTGGCTACACCTTC
CASSLTAGAGYTF
>TRBJ1-4|NA|NA|TRBV29-1
TGCAGCGTGCCCTTGGACAGCCTTAATGAAAAACTGTTTTTT
CSVPLDSLNEKLFF
>TRBJ2-1|NA|NA|TRBV7-3
TGTGCCAGCAGCGCCGGTGGTCACGAGGAGCAGTTCTTC
CASSAGGHEEQFF
>TRBJ2-7|NA|NA|TRBV3-1/TRBV3-2
TGTGCCAGCAGCCTCACAGGCTACGAGCAGTACTTC
CASSLTGYEQYF
>TRBJ1-5|NA|TRBD1|TRBV5-4
TGTGCCAGCAGCCCCGGACAGGGGAAAAATCAGCCCCAGCATTTT
CASSPGQGKNQPQHF
>TRBJ2-5|NA|TRBD2|TRBV5-5
TGTGCCAGCAGCCAAACTCCCAGCGGGAGGGCCCAGGAGACCCAGTACTTC
CASSQTPSGRAQETQYF
>TRBJ2-3|NA|NA|TRBV27
TGTGCCAGCAGTTTTAGCGGCTTAAACACAGATACGCAGTATTTT
CASSFSGLNTDTQYF
>TRBJ2-2|NA|NA|TRBV18
TGTGCCAGCTCGCCCACACAGGGAAGTGCATATACCGGGGAGCTGTTTTTT
CASSPTQGSAYTGELFF
>TRBJ2-7|NA|NA|TRBV6-1
TGTGCCAGCAGTCTACCGACTTCCTACGAGCAGTACTTC
CASSLPTSYEQYF
>TRBJ1-2|once|TRBD1|TRBV19
TGTGCCAGTAAGACCGGACAGGGTAATATTTGGGGCTACACCTTC
CASKTGQGNIWGYTF